The clone carrying this T cell receptor beta chain was observed at least ten times. Method: immunoSEQ multiplex PCR; TCRdb's copy keeps in-frame clones and lacks some. The sample includes about 160,000 clones, around 83% of them seen just once. V was cut by 8 bases and J by 0 bases, with 10 bases left in between. CDR3 length: 13 amino acids. Per the germline V gene, CDR1 is SGHNT and CDR2 is YENEEA. The data were taken from a study of blood T cell repertoires in COVID-19. The TCR sequence derives from a man aged 50 to 59 with active or convalescent COVID-19. The chain links TRBV11-3 to TRBJ1-1; D not certain. Sequencing was done on a sample of peripheral blood. The chain's CDR3 is CASRTAVNTEAFF. The CDR3 DNA follows: TGTGCCAGCCGAACCGCAGTGAACACTGAAGCTTTCTTT.